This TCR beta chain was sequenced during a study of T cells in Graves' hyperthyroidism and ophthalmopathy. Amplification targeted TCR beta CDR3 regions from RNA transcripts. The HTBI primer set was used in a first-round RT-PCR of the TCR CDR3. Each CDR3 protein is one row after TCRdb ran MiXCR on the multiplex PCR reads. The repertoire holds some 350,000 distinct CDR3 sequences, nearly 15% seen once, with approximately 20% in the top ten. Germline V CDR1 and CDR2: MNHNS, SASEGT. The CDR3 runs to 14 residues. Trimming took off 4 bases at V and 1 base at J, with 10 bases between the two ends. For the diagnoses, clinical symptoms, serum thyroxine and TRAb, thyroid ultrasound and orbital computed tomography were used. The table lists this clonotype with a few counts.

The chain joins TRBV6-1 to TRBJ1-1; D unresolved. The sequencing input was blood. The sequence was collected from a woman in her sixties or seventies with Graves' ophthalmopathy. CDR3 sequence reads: CASSARVPNTEAFF. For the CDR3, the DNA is TGTGCCAGCAGTGCCCGAGTCCCGAACACTGAAGCTTTCTTT.